This record covers a single T cell receptor (beta chain). Antigen unknown. It is likely a read error, because the conserved phenylalanine at the end of the CDR3 is missing. The DNA is left out, because the CDR3 cannot be placed on it with certainty; the CDR3 is given as TCRdb lists it. Both ends counted, the CDR3 spans 10 residues. Germline V gene lookup returns CDR1 DFQATT and CDR2 SNEGSKA (reference sequence). This record belongs to a study of neurological immune-mediated disorders. Whole-study findings and limits: The multiple sclerosis repertoire cluster had no clinical or MRI feature associated with it.

From the 5' RACE reads, TCRdb called clonotypes with MiXCR, one entry per CDR3 protein. The sample holds 45,000 to 55,000 distinct CDR3 sequences, about 3.7% seen once. The chain links TRBV20-1 to TRBJ2-7. Source material: PBMCs. The source of this sequence is a man aged 35 to 55 with multiple sclerosis. CDR3 amino acids: CSARDEEPKN.